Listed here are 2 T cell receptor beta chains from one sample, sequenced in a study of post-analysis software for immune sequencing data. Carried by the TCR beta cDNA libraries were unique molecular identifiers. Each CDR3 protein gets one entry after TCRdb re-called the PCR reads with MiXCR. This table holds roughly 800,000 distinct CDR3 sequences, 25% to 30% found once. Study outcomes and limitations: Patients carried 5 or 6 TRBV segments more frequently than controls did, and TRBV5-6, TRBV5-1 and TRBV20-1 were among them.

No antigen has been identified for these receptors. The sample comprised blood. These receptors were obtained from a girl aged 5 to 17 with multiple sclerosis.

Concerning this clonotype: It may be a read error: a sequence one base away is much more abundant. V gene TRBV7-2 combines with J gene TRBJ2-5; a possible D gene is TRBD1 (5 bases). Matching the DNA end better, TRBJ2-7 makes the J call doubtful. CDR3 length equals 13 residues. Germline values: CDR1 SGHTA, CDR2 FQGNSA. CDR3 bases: TGTACCAGCACCGCCCAGGGTTACTACGAGCAGTACTTC. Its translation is CTSTAQGYYEQYF.

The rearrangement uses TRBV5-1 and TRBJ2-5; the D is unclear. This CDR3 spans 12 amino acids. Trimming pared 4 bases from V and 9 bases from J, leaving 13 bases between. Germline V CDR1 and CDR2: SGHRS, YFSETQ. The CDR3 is CASSPSPRAQYF. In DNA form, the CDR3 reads TGCGCCAGCAGCCCCTCTCCTAGGGCCCAGTACTTC.